Each of the 8 T cell receptor beta chains below was sequenced from the same sample in a study of technical replicates of blood from several donors. Profiled with immunoSEQ multiplex PCR; TCRdb holds only in-frame clones, not every one. Altogether approximately 87,000 clones are present, approximately 95% being singletons, with the ten largest covering about 0.36%. Source material: T cells isolated from PBMCs. These receptors came from a human donor in good health.

The V call is TRBV6-6, the J call TRBJ2-2, with D hard to call. Trimming took off 7 bases at V and 3 bases at J, with 6 bases between the two ends. The CDR3 sequence is 12 residues long. Germline-derived CDR1 and CDR2 are MNHNY and SVGAGI (reference sequence). The CDR3 region is CASTRDTGELFF. CDR3 sequence (DNA): TGTGCCAGCACTCGAGACACCGGGGAGCTGTTTTTT.

This clone was seen only once. The rearrangement joins TRBV18 to TRBJ2-5, with a possible D match to TRBD1 (5 bases). V lost 4 bases and J lost 3, with 12 bases in between. The germline gives CDR1 KGHSH, CDR2 LQKENI. CDR3 length: 14 amino acids. The CDR3: CASSLFTGEETQYF. CDR3 DNA: TGTGCCAGCTCACTCTTTACAGGTGAAGAGACCCAGTACTTC.

The chain joins TRBV7-9 to TRBJ1-1; D might be TRBD1 (6 bases). The CDR3 has 12 residues. From germline, CDR1 is SEHNR and CDR2 FQNEAQ (reference sequence). V was pared by 1 base and J by 13 bases, with 13 bases between. The CDR3, as DNA: TGTGCCAGCAGCTTAGAAAACAGGGCGGGTTTCTTT. As protein: CASSLENRAGFF.

The V and J genes are TRBV11-3 and TRBJ2-5, with 7 bases fitting TRBD1. Unmatched junction bases numbered 6, after V lost 6 bases and J lost 5 bases. CDR1 and CDR2 (germline): SGHNT, YENEEA. The CDR3 has 13 residues. The CDR3 nucleotides read TGTGCCAGCAGTTACAGGGGCAGTGAGACCCAGTACTTC. Residues: CASSYRGSETQYF.

J is TRBJ2-7 and V is TRBV30, with 9 bases fitting TRBD1. Unmatched junction bases numbered 9, after V lost 2 bases and J lost 7 bases. Per the germline V gene, CDR1 is GTSNPN and CDR2 is SVGIG (reference sequence). The CDR3 runs to 14 residues. CDR3 sequence: CAWSLTGGIGEQYF. CDR3 coding DNA: TGTGCCTGGAGTTTGACAGGGGGTATTGGGGAGCAGTACTTC.

The rearrangement links TRBV19 to TRBJ2-3; 9 nucleotides line up with TRBD2. CDR3 length: 14 residues. Germline assignment: CDR1 LNHDA and CDR2 SQIVND (reference sequence). V lost 1 base to trimming and J lost 6 bases; unmatched junction nucleotides: 2. This CDR3 reads CASSIAAGGDTQYF. CDR3 coding DNA: TGTGCCAGTAGTATAGCGGCGGGAGGGGATACGCAGTATTTT.

The V call is TRBV28, the J call TRBJ1-2, with 7 bases matching TRBD1. The CDR3 runs 14 residues. Germline V gene sequence: CDR1 MDHEN, CDR2 SYDVKM. With V trimmed by 7 bases and J by 2 bases, 7 bases remained unmatched. The CDR3 nucleotides read TGTGCCAGCACCCCGGGACAGATGAACTATGGCTACACCTTC. Amino acid sequence: CASTPGQMNYGYTF.

This clone is a singleton in its sample. The chain has TRBV19 and TRBJ2-1; 7 positions match TRBD2. The CDR3 runs 13 residues. The germline V gene encodes CDR1 LNHDA and CDR2 SQIVND (reference sequence). J gave up 8 bases and V 8 bases, and 9 bases lay outside the gene matches. The CDR3 region is CASSAGPEDEQFF. As DNA, the CDR3 is TGTGCCAGTTCAGCGGGGCCTGAGGATGAGCAGTTCTTC.